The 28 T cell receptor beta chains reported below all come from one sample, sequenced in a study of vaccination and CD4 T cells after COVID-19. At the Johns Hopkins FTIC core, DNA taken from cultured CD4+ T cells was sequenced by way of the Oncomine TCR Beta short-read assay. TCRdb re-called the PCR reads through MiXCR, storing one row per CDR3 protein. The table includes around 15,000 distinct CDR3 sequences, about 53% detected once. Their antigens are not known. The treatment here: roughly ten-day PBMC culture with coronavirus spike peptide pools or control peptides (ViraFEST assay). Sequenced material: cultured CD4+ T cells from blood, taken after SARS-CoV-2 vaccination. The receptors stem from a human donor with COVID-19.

The CDR3 coding sequence is TGTGCCACCAGCAGACAATGGACAGATGAAGCTTTCTTT. Translation gives CATSRQWTDEAFF. The chain uses TRBV15 and TRBJ1-1, with D maybe TRBD1 (6 bases). This CDR3 is built from 13 residues. Germline values: CDR1 LNHNV, CDR2 YYDKDF (reference sequence). Deletions cut 2 bases from V and 7 bases from J, with 11 bases between.

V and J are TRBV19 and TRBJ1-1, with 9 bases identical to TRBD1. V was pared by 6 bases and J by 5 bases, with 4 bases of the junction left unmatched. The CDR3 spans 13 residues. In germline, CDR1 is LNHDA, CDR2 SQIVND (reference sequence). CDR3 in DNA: TGTGCCAGTAGCTCCGGGACAGGGACTGAAGCTTTCTTT. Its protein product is CASSSGTGTEAFF.

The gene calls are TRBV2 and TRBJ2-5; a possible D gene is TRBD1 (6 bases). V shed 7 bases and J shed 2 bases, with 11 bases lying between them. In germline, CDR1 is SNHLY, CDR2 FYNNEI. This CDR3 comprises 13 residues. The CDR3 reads CASNPGAQETQYF. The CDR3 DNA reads TGTGCCAGCAACCCAGGGGCACAAGAGACCCAGTACTTC.

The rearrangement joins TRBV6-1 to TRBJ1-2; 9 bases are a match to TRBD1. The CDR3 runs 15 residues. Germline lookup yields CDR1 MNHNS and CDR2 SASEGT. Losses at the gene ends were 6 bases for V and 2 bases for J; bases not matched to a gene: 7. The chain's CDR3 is CASRTGTGMNYGYTF. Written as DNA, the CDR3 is TGTGCCAGCAGAACCGGGACAGGGATGAACTATGGCTACACCTTC.

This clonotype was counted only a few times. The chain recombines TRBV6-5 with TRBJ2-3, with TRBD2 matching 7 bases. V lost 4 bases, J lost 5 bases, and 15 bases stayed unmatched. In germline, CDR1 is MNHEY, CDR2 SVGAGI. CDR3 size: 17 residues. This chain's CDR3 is CASSLVQLAMGGDTQYF. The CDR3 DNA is TGTGCCAGCAGTTTAGTTCAACTAGCGATGGGGGGAGATACGCAGTATTTT.

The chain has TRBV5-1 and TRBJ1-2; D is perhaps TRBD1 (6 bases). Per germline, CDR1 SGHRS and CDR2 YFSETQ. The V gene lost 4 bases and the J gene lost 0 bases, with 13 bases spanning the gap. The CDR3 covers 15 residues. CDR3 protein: CASSQLGGANYGYTF. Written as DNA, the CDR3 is TGCGCCAGCAGCCAGTTAGGGGGTGCTAACTATGGCTACACCTTC. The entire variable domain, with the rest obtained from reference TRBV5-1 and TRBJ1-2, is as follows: KAGVTQTPRYLIKTRGQQVTLSCSPISGHRSVSWYQQTPGQGLQFLFEYFSETQRNKGNFPGRFSGRQFSNSRSEMNVSTLELGDSALYLCASSQLGGANYGYTFGSGTRLTVV.

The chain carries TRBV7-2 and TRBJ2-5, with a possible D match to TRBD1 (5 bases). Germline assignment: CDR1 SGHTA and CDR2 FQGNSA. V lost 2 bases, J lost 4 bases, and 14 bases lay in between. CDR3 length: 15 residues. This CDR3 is CASSLRGSSGETQYF. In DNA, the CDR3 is TGTGCCAGCAGCTTAAGGGGCAGCTCAGGAGAGACCCAGTACTTC.

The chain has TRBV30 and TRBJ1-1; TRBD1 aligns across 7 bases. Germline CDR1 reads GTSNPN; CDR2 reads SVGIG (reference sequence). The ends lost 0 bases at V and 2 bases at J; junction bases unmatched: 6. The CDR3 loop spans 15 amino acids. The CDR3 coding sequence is TGTGCCTGGAGTGTACGGGGACAGCGTAACACTGAAGCTTTCTTT. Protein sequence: CAWSVRGQRNTEAFF.

This CDR3 reads CAWSATGTVHQPQHF. The CDR3 DNA is TGTGCCTGGAGTGCAACAGGGACCGTACATCAGCCCCAGCATTTT. This rearrangement joins TRBV30 to TRBJ1-5; D is perhaps TRBD1 (6 bases). Deletions cut 1 base from V and 5 bases from J, with 15 bases between. There are 15 residues in the CDR3. Looked up from germline, CDR1 is GTSNPN and CDR2 is SVGIG (reference sequence).

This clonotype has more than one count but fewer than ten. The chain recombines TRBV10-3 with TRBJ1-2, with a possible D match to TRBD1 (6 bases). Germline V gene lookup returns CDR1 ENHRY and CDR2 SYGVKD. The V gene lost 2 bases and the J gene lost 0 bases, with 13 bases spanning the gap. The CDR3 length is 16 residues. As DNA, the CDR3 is TGTGCCATCAGTGAGAGCTCCGGGACAACTAACTATGGCTACACCTTC. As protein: CAISESSGTTNYGYTF.

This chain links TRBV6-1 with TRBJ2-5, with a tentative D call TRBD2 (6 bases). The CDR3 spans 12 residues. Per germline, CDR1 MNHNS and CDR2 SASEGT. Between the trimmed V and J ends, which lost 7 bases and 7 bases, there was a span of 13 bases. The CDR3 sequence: CASKEGLGTQYF. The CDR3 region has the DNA TGTGCCAGCAAGGAGGGATTGGGGACCCAGTACTTC.

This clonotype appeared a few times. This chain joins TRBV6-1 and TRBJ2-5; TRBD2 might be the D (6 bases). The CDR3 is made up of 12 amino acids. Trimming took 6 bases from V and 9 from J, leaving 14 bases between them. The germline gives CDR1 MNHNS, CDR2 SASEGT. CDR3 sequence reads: CASRGLGVSQYF. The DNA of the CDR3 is TGTGCCAGCAGGGGACTCGGGGTGTCCCAGTACTTC.

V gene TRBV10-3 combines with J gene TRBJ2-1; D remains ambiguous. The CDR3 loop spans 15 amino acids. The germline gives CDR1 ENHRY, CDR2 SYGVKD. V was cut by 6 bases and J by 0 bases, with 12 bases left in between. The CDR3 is CAIREDRSSYNEQFF. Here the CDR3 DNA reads TGTGCCATCAGGGAAGACCGAAGCTCCTACAATGAGCAGTTCTTC.

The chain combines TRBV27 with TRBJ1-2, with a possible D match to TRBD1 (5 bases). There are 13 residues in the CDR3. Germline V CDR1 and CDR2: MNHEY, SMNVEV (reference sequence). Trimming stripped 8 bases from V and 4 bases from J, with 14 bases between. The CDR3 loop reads CASRSGGLYGYTF. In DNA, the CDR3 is TGTGCCAGCCGCTCGGGGGGACTCTATGGCTACACCTTC.

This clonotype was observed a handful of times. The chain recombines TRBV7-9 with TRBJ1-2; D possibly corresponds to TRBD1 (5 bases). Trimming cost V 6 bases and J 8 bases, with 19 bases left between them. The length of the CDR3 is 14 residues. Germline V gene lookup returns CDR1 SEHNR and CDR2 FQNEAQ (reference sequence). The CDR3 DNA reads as TGTGCCAGCAGTATTGAGGGGACCCTTCGCGGCTACACCTTC. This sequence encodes CASSIEGTLRGYTF.

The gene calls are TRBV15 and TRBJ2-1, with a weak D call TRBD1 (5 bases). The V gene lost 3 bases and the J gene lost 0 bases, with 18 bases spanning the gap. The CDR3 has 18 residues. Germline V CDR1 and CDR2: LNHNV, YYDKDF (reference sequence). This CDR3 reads CATSSPRIGDSSYNEQFF. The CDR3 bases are TGTGCCACCAGCAGTCCCCGGATAGGGGATAGCTCCTACAATGAGCAGTTCTTC. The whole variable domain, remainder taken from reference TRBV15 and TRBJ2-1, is DAMVIQNPRYQVTQFGKPVTLSCSQTLNHNVMYWYQQKSSQAPKLLFHYYDKDFNNEADTPDNFQSRRPNTSFCFLDIRSPGLGDTAMYLCATSSPRIGDSSYNEQFFGPGTRLTVL.

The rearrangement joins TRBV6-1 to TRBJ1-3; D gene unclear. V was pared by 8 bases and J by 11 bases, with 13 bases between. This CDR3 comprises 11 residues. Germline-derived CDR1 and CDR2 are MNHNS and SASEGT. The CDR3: CASGQSESIYF. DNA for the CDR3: TGTGCCAGCGGCCAGTCTGAATCCATATATTTT.

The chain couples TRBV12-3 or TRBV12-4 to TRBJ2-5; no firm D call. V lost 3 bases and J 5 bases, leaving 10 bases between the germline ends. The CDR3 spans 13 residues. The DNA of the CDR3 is TGTGCCAGCAGTTTGGGAAAGAGCGAGACCCAGTACTTC. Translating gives CASSLGKSETQYF.

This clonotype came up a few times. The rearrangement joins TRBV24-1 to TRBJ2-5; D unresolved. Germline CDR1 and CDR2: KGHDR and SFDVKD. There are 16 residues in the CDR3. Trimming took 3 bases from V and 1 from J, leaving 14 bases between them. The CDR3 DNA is TGTGCCACCAGTGATAGCGACCCGCCGGGCCAAGAGACCCAGTACTTC. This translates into CATSDSDPPGQETQYF.

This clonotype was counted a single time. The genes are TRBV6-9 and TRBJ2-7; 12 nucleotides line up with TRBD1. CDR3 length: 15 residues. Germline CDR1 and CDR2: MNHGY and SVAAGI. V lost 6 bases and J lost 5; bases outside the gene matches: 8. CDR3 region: CASRPGTGGVDEQYF. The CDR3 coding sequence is TGTGCCAGCAGACCCGGGACAGGGGGCGTCGACGAGCAGTACTTC.

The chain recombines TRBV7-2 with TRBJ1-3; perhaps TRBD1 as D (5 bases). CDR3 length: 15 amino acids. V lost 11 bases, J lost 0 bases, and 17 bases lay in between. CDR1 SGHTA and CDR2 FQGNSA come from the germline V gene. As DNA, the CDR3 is TGTGCCGAAGCGGGGACTCCCGCCTCTGGAAACACCATATATTTT. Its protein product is CAEAGTPASGNTIYF.

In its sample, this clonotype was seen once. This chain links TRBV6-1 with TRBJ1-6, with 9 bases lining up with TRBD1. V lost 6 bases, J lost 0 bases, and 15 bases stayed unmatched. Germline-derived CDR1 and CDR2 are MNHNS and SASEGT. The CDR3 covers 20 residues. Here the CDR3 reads CASRPLPGTGPSSYNSPLHF. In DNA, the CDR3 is TGTGCCAGCAGACCCCTTCCCGGGACAGGGCCGAGCTCCTATAATTCACCCCTCCACTTT.

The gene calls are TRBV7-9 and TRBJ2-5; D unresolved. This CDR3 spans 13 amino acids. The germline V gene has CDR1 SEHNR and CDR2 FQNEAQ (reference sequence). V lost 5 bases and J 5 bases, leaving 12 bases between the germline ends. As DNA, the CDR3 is TGTGCCAGCAGCCGGTCGAGTCCGGAGACCCAGTACTTC. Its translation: CASSRSSPETQYF.

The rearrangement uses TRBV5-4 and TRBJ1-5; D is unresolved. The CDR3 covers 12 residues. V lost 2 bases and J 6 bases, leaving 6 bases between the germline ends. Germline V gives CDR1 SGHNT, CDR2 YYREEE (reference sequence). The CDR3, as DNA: TGTGCCAGCAGCTTCTACGGTCAGCCCCAGCATTTT. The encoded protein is CASSFYGQPQHF.

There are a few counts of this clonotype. CDR3 protein: CSAIPGANYGYTF. CDR3 nucleotide sequence: TGCAGTGCTATCCCCGGGGCCAACTATGGCTACACCTTC. The gene calls are TRBV20-1 and TRBJ1-2, with a tentative D call TRBD1 (5 bases). Per germline, CDR1 DFQATT and CDR2 SNEGSKA (reference sequence). V gave up 4 bases and J gave up 2 bases, with 11 bases separating them. The CDR3 runs 13 residues.

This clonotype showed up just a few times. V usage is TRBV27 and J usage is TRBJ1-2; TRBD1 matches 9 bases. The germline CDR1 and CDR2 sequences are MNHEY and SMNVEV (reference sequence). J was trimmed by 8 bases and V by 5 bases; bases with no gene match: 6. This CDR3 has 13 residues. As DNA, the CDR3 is TGTGCCAGCAGTACAGGGACAGGGTTCGGCTACACCTTC. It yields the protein CASSTGTGFGYTF.

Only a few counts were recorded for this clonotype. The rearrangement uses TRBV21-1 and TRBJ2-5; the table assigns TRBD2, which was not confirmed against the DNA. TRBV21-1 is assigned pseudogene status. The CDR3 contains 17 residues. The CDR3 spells CASSKKIGRAESGNQYF. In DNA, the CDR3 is TGTGCCAGCAGCAAAAAGATCGGCAGGGCCGAATCTGGGAACCAGTACTTC.

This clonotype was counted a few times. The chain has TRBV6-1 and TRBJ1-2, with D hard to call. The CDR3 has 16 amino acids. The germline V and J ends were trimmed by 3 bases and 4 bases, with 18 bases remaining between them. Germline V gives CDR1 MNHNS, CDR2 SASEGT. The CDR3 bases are TGTGCCAGCAGTGAGGCCCCGGGAGGAGGAGGCTATGGCTACACCTTC. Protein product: CASSEAPGGGGYGYTF.